This T cell receptor (beta chain) is drawn from a study of CD8+ T cells in alopecia areata (dated by TCRdb to the late 2010s). About the full investigation: Treated patients were enrolled in an open-label pilot trial of oral tofacitinib at 5 to 10 mg twice daily for moderate-to-severe alopecia areata. Patients stayed on tofacitinib for 6 to 18 months and then had 6 months of follow-up off drug so that delayed response and recurrence could be assessed. The study used high-throughput TCRbeta sequencing to examine T cell clonal expansion in alopecia areata, in both the C3H/HeJ mouse model and human patients. Scalp tissue and sorted CD4+ and CD8+ peripheral blood T cells from patchy and totalis/universalis alopecia areata patients and from healthy controls were covered by human TCRbeta sequencing. Tofacitinib-treated patients had biopsies at baseline and at 4 and 24 weeks of treatment, with a later scalp biopsy in several patients. Clonality in the scalp was compared among normal scalp (n=4), patchy alopecia areata scalp (n=8), and alopecia totalis/universalis scalp (n=8). RNA was extracted with the PAXgene miRNA kit for fixed scalp, the miRNeasy kit for PBMCs, and the RNeasy kit for mouse skin. TCRbeta CDR3 regions were amplified by immunoSEQ multiplex PCR using 35 Vbeta forward and 13 Jbeta reverse primers. General findings and caveats noted by the study authors: Compared with normal scalp, lesional scalp had higher clonality and more expanded CD8+ clones, particularly in alopecia totalis/universalis, a pattern that suggests antigenic drive. Shared TCR sequences between patients were less evident than in mice, which may be partly attributable to HLA diversity in the patient population. Scalp TCR repertoire analysis is complicated because resident alphabeta T cells in normal human skin are also sequenced, whereas mouse skin is dominated by gammadelta T cells.

Libraries were built with the immunoSEQ multiplex PCR assay. To provide template for TCR sequencing, every sample had RNA extracted and reverse transcribed into cDNA. First-strand cDNA was synthesized with SuperScript III using a 2:1 mix of oligo-dT and random hexamers. A synthetic immune receptor repertoire was used to measure amplification bias, and any remaining bias was corrected computationally. As for the authors' bioinformatics: Raw reads were preprocessed to remove errors, and CDR3 was defined by IMGT conventions from the conserved cysteine to phenylalanine. Clonality was calculated as 1 minus Shannon entropy normalized by log2 of the number of productive unique TCRs. Scalp TCRbeta sequences were cross-referenced with sorted blood CD4 and CD8 repertoires so that the CD4 or CD8 identity of scalp clones could be inferred. As stored in TCRdb, this immuneACCESS dataset retains in-frame rearrangements with V and J assigned. A fraction of the clones does not appear; measured against another copy, unresolved V genes explain less than half of the discrepancy, and the remainder lacks a known reason. V, J and clone size reflect that table, while D and trimming were determined from the DNA. The sample includes 150,000 or so clones, with more than 40% observed a single time. Together, the top ten hold 6.5% to 7.5% of the sample.

Lesional scalp punch biopsies and peripheral blood were obtained from alopecia areata patients. PBMCs were isolated by density centrifugation and stained for CD3, CD4 and CD8, after which CD4+ and CD8+ T cells were sorted on a FACSAria. This clone was seen only once. No antigen is known for it. No much larger clone is present one base from it, and per-base qualities are unavailable. The receptor's source is a human donor with alopecia areata. Sequenced material: CD4+ T cells sorted from blood.

The DNA sequence is given as TGTGCCAGCAGTACCGGGACAGGAATGACCTACGAGCAGTACTTC. Its protein is CASSTGTGMTYEQYF. The chain is assembled from TRBV28 and TRBJ2-7, with 8 bases aligning to TRBD1. Trimming accounts for 5 bases at V and 2 bases at J, while the number of junction bases matched to no gene is 8. The cysteine opens and the phenylalanine closes a CDR3 of 15 amino acids. Just the 45-base CDR3 DNA is kept, in frame starting at base 1. The germline V gene sets CDR1 to MDHEN and CDR2 to SYDVKM.